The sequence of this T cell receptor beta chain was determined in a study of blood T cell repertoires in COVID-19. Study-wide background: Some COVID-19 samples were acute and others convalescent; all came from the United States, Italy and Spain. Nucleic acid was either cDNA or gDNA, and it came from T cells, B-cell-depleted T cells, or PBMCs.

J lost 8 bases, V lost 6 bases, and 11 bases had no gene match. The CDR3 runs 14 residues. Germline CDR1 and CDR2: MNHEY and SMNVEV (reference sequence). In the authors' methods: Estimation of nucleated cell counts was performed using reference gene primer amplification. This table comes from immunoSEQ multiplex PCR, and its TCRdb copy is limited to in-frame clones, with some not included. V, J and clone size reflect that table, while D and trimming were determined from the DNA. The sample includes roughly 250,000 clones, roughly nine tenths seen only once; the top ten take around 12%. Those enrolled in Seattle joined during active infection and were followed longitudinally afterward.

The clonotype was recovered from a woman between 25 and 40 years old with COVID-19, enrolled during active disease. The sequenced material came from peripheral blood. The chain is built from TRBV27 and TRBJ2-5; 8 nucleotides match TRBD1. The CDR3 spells CASRPGQAVRTQYF. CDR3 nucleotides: TGTGCCAGCAGGCCGGGACAGGCCGTAAGAACCCAGTACTTC.